The 27 T cell receptor beta chains below come from one sample, sequenced in a study of cytomegalovirus exposure and HLA in healthy donors. Primers included in the PCR were 60 Vbeta and 13 Jbeta primers. Profiled with immunoSEQ multiplex PCR; TCRdb holds only in-frame clones, not every one. This repertoire shows 100,000 or so clones, approximately 57% found once; its top ten account for about 5.9%. Sequences were obtained from PBMCs. The receptors were sampled from a woman aged 25 to 39 in good health and CMV-seronegative.

The rearrangement links TRBV2 to TRBJ2-7, with 11 bases fitting TRBD1. The length of the CDR3 is 14 residues. Looked up from germline, CDR1 is SNHLY and CDR2 is FYNNEI. V lost 6 bases and J lost 3; bases outside the gene matches: 4. The CDR3 here is CASRAGTGGYEQYF. The CDR3 nucleotides are TGTGCCAGCAGGGCCGGGACAGGGGGCTACGAGCAGTACTTC.

This clone was seen a few times. The gene calls are TRBV6-1 and TRBJ2-7; TRBD2 matches 7 bases. Germline V gene sequence: CDR1 MNHNS, CDR2 SASEGT. Losses at the gene ends were 4 bases for V and 2 bases for J; bases not matched to a gene: 17. The CDR3 has 18 residues. The CDR3: CASSVRMSSGLPTYEQYF. The DNA for the CDR3 is TGTGCCAGCAGTGTTCGGATGTCTAGCGGACTTCCCACCTACGAGCAGTACTTC.

The CDR3 DNA reads as TGTGCCAGCAGCTTGGCTCTAGCGAGCTCCTACAATGAGCAGTTCTTC. Translated, it gives CASSLALASSYNEQFF. The V gene is TRBV5-4, the J gene TRBJ2-1; tentatively, D is TRBD2 (6 bases). CDR1 and CDR2 from the germline V gene are SGHNT and YYREEE (reference sequence). The CDR3 spans 16 residues. V was cut by 0 bases and J by 0 bases, with 10 bases left in between.

This chain connects TRBV5-1 to TRBJ2-2; D gene uncertain. Trimming removed 0 bases from V and 6 bases from J, with 9 bases in between. The CDR3 contains 14 residues. Germline CDR1 and CDR2: SGHRS and YFSETQ. CDR3: CASSLDAVAGELFF. CDR3 coding DNA: TGCGCCAGCAGCTTGGACGCGGTCGCCGGGGAGCTGTTTTTT.

The rearrangement links TRBV11-2 to TRBJ2-1, with 14 bases lining up with TRBD2. The CDR3 is 15 residues long. CDR1 and CDR2 (germline): SGHAT, FQNNGV. The trim removed 1 base at V and 7 bases at J, leaving 0 bases unmatched. The CDR3 sequence: CASSLGLAGGNEQFF. As DNA, the CDR3 is TGTGCCAGCAGCTTAGGACTAGCGGGGGGGAATGAGCAGTTCTTC.

V usage is TRBV4-2 and J usage is TRBJ1-2; no definite D call. CDR1 and CDR2 from the germline V gene are LGHNA and YNFKEQ. The CDR3 spans 14 residues. The V and J ends lost 1 base and 4 bases respectively, with 10 bases between them. The CDR3 nucleotides read TGTGCCAGCAGCCAAGGGTTAGAATCCTATGGCTACACCTTC. Encoded protein: CASSQGLESYGYTF.

CDR3 coding DNA: TGTGCCAGCACTCTGGGGGGGGCGAACTATGGCTACACCTTC. Translating gives CASTLGGANYGYTF. The rearrangement joins TRBV9 to TRBJ1-2, with TRBD1 as a possible D gene (6 bases). Trimming removed 6 bases at V and 2 bases at J, with 14 bases between. This CDR3 region has 14 residues. The V gene's germline CDR1 is SGDLS and CDR2 YYNGEE.

V and J are TRBV13 and TRBJ1-6; possible D gene TRBD1, 5 bases. Germline loops: CDR1 PRHDT, CDR2 FYEKMQ (reference sequence). There are 18 residues in the CDR3. V was cut by 3 bases and J by 0 bases, with 15 bases left in between. CDR3 sequence reads: CASSLEGYRSSYNSPLHF. CDR3 nucleotides: TGTGCCAGCAGCTTGGAGGGTTACAGGAGCTCCTATAATTCACCCCTCCACTTT.

V is TRBV29-1 and J is TRBJ2-7; 10 positions agree with TRBD1. This CDR3 contains 14 residues. The J segment lost 6 bases and the V segment lost 1 base, leaving 6 bases of the junction unmatched. Germline CDR1 is SQVTM and CDR2 is ANQGSEA. The CDR3 spells CSVEGGTGVGEQYF. The CDR3 DNA reads TGCAGCGTTGAAGGCGGGACAGGGGTTGGCGAGCAGTACTTC.

The rearrangement joins TRBV10-1 to TRBJ2-5; possibly TRBD2 for D (5 bases). V was trimmed by 5 bases and J by 5 bases, leaving 12 bases between them. Germline CDR1 is WNHNN and CDR2 is SYGVQD (reference sequence). The CDR3 totals 13 residues. CDR3 sequence (DNA): TGCGCCAGCAGTAGCGGACCGGCGGAGACCCAGTACTTC. Residues: CASSSGPAETQYF.

The rearrangement joins TRBV10-2 to TRBJ2-2; 10 bases map to TRBD2. With 6 bases clipped from V and 7 bases from J, the junction kept 8 bases outside the gene matches. The CDR3 covers 15 residues. Germline lookup yields CDR1 WSHSY and CDR2 SAAADI. DNA of the CDR3: TGCGCCAGCAGCCAACCTAGCGGGAGAAGCGGGGAGCTGTTTTTT. Encoded protein: CASSQPSGRSGELFF.

V and J are TRBV7-2 and TRBJ2-7; D is perhaps TRBD2 (5 bases). The CDR3 length is 13 residues. Germline V gene data show CDR1 as SGHTA and CDR2 as FQGNSA. With 4 bases removed from V and 5 bases from J, the gap between germline ends came to 12 bases. This CDR3 reads CASSSGPGNEQYF. CDR3 sequence (DNA): TGTGCCAGCAGCTCCGGTCCCGGGAACGAGCAGTACTTC.

The chain is built from TRBV28 and TRBJ1-2, with D possibly matching TRBD1 (6 bases). V gave up 2 bases and J gave up 0 bases, with 13 bases separating them. Germline CDR1 MDHEN, CDR2 SYDVKM. The CDR3 covers 16 residues. DNA of the CDR3: TGTGCCAGCAGTTTACCAGGGGTGGATGCTAACTATGGCTACACCTTC. This gives the protein CASSLPGVDANYGYTF.

V is TRBV5-4 and J is TRBJ2-3; tentative D call: TRBD2 (5 bases). Trimming stripped 0 bases from V and 4 bases from J, with 15 bases between. Germline CDR1 SGHNT, CDR2 YYREEE (reference sequence). The CDR3 loop spans 16 amino acids. CDR3 region: CASSLDRRWRSDTQYF. The CDR3 bases are TGTGCCAGCAGCTTGGACCGGAGGTGGCGCTCAGATACGCAGTATTTT.

The chain joins TRBV19 to TRBJ2-3; D is possibly TRBD1 (7 bases). The CDR3 loop spans 18 amino acids. Germline CDR1 and CDR2: LNHDA and SQIVND (reference sequence). V shed 4 bases and J shed 0 bases, with 20 bases lying between them. CDR3 DNA: TGTGCCAGTAGTAATCGGGGGAACAGGGGCCCTAGCACAGATACGCAGTATTTT. Encoded protein: CASSNRGNRGPSTDTQYF.

The genes are TRBV6-5 and TRBJ2-3, with TRBD1 as a possible D gene (6 bases). The V gene's germline CDR1 is MNHEY and CDR2 SVGAGI. Trimming took off 8 bases at V and 2 bases at J, with 11 bases between the two ends. CDR3 length: 13 residues. The DNA for the CDR3 is TGTGCCAGCGGGTGGACAGTCACAGATACGCAGTATTTT. This codes for CASGWTVTDTQYF.

The chain has TRBV5-4 and TRBJ2-5; D remains ambiguous. The DNA matches TRBJ2-7 better at its end, which makes the J call doubtful. The CDR3 has 13 residues. Germline CDR1 reads SGHNT; CDR2 reads YYREEE (reference sequence). CDR3 coding DNA: TGTGCCAGCAGTTCCGACAACTCCTACGAGCAGTACTTC. Translation gives CASSSDNSYEQYF.

The chain carries TRBV7-2 and TRBJ1-2; 11 nucleotides match TRBD1. J was trimmed by 6 bases and V by 3 bases; bases with no gene match: 3. Germline CDR1 SGHTA, CDR2 FQGNSA. The CDR3 loop spans 14 amino acids. In DNA form, the CDR3 reads TGTGCCAGCAGCTTCGGACAGGGGGCCGATGGCTACACCTTC. Amino acids: CASSFGQGADGYTF.

The V gene is TRBV30, the J gene TRBJ1-2, with a weak D call TRBD1 (6 bases). Germline V gene lookup returns CDR1 GTSNPN and CDR2 SVGIG (reference sequence). The ends were cut back, 5 bases at V and 4 bases at J, with 17 bases in the middle. The CDR3 is 14 residues long. The CDR3 here is CAWSSPSGAYGYTF. DNA of the CDR3: TGTGCCTGGTCGAGTCCCTCAGGGGCCTATGGCTACACCTTC.

This clone was detected only a few times. CDR3 nucleotide sequence: TGCAGCGTTTGGGACAGGGGTTCCTACAATGAGCAGTTCTTC. Encoded protein: CSVWDRGSYNEQFF. This sequence joins TRBV29-1 and TRBJ2-1, with TRBD1 matching 10 bases. J gave up 1 base and V 5 bases, and 2 bases lay outside the gene matches. CDR3 length: 14 amino acids. Germline V gives CDR1 SQVTM, CDR2 ANQGSEA.

J is TRBJ1-5 and V is TRBV6-5; tentative D call: TRBD1 (5 bases). CDR3 length: 15 residues. Trimming pared 0 bases from V and 6 bases from J, leaving 12 bases between. Germline V gives CDR1 MNHEY, CDR2 SVGAGI. CDR3 nucleotides: TGTGCCAGCAGTTACTCGCGGGGCTGGGGTCAGCCCCAGCATTTT. The encoded protein is CASSYSRGWGQPQHF.

CDR3 in DNA: TGTGCCAGCAAAGTTCAACGGGATTACAATGAGCAGTTCTTC. Its protein is CASKVQRDYNEQFF. This chain joins TRBV6-6 and TRBJ2-1; D might be TRBD2 (5 bases). With 7 bases removed from V and 4 bases from J, the gap between germline ends came to 14 bases. The CDR3 spans 14 residues. CDR1 is MNHNY and CDR2 is SVGAGI in the germline V gene (reference sequence).

This chain connects TRBV5-1 to TRBJ2-2; 7 bases map to TRBD1. This CDR3 is built from 16 residues. The germline gives CDR1 SGHRS, CDR2 YFSETQ. Unmatched junction bases numbered 9, after V lost 4 bases and J lost 3 bases. The CDR3 sequence: CASSPTGSYDTGELFF. The CDR3 region has the DNA TGCGCCAGCAGCCCGACAGGGAGTTACGACACCGGGGAGCTGTTTTTT.

This clone was detected only a few times. The chain combines TRBV28 with TRBJ1-3, with D tentatively TRBD1 (6 bases). The CDR3 is 14 amino acids. Between the trimmed V and J ends, which lost 7 bases and 3 bases, there was a span of 13 bases. Germline-derived CDR1 and CDR2 are MDHEN and SYDVKM. CDR3 nucleotides: TGTGCCAGCACCCCCCCAGGGGTTGGAAACACCATATATTTT. Its translation is CASTPPGVGNTIYF.

The chain recombines TRBV9 with TRBJ2-7, with TRBD2 as a possible D gene (7 bases). There are 16 residues in the CDR3. V was shortened by 0 bases and J by 4 bases, with 17 bases between the two germline ends. CDR1 and CDR2 (germline): SGDLS, YYNGEE. The CDR3 DNA reads TGTGCCAGCAGCGTAGCTCCGGCAGGGAGGGGGTACGAGCAGTACTTC. Residues: CASSVAPAGRGYEQYF.

This chain joins TRBV6-5 and TRBJ1-2, with 7 positions matching TRBD1. V was pared by 6 bases and J by 0 bases, with 4 bases of the junction left unmatched. The CDR3 is 14 residues long. Germline V gene sequence: CDR1 MNHEY, CDR2 SVGAGI. The DNA for the CDR3 is TGTGCCAGCAGAGGACAGGCGACTAACTATGGCTACACCTTC. Its translation: CASRGQATNYGYTF.

This chain connects TRBV6-6 to TRBJ1-4; maybe TRBD1 (5 bases). Germline lookup yields CDR1 MNHNY and CDR2 SVGAGI (reference sequence). The V end lost 6 bases, the J end lost 7 bases, and 12 bases lay between the germline ends. There are 13 residues in the CDR3. The CDR3 DNA reads TGTGCCAGCAGCGAACAGGCGATTGAAAAACTGTTTTTT. This codes for CASSEQAIEKLFF.